The 29 T cell receptor beta chains below all came from one sample that was sequenced in a study of blood T cell repertoires in COVID-19. The table came from immunoSEQ multiplex PCR; TCRdb's copy has only in-frame clones and leaves some out. The table has around 620,000 clones, just under 90% seen once; the top ten hold roughly 0.26%. The source material was peripheral blood. The receptors originated from a woman between 18 and 30 years old with acute or convalescent COVID-19.

The chain joins TRBV4-1 to TRBJ1-1; D is perhaps TRBD1 (6 bases). Trimming pared 0 bases from V and 2 bases from J, leaving 10 bases between. The CDR3 is 15 residues long. Germline loops: CDR1 MGHRA, CDR2 YSYEKL. For the CDR3, the DNA is TGCGCCAGCAGCCAAGAACCCAGGGGAAACACTGAAGCTTTCTTT. This translates into CASSQEPRGNTEAFF.

The V call is TRBV5-5, the J call TRBJ2-3; 8 bases fit TRBD1. The length of the CDR3 is 16 residues. From germline, CDR1 is SGHKS and CDR2 YYEKEE (reference sequence). J lost 5 bases, V lost 4 bases, and 12 bases had no gene match. CDR3 sequence (DNA): TGTGCCAGCAGCCGTATTACAGGGGGTAAAGAAGATACGCAGTATTTT. Protein: CASSRITGGKEDTQYF.

The V call is TRBV6-4, the J call TRBJ2-3; 13 nucleotides agree with TRBD2. Germline V gene data show CDR1 as MRHNA and CDR2 as SNTAGT. J lost 2 bases, V lost 2 bases, and 1 base had no gene match. The CDR3 totals 16 residues. This chain's CDR3 is CASSDTSGGDTDTQYF. Here the CDR3 DNA reads TGTGCCAGCAGTGACACTAGCGGGGGGGACACAGATACGCAGTATTTT.

The rearrangement links TRBV6-2 or TRBV6-3 to TRBJ1-5; possible D gene TRBD1, 6 bases. Looked up from germline, CDR1 is MNHEY and CDR2 is SVGEGT. CDR3 length equals 13 residues. V was pared by 6 bases and J by 4 bases, with 10 bases between. CDR3 loop: CASSRDKNQPQHF. The CDR3 DNA reads as TGTGCCAGCAGCCGGGACAAGAATCAGCCCCAGCATTTT.

The chain is built from TRBV5-6 and TRBJ2-7; TRBD2 agrees at 11 bases. Trimming took 3 bases from V and 3 from J; bases not matched to a gene: 2. This CDR3 region has 14 residues. Germline CDR1 reads SGHDT; CDR2 reads YYEEEE. CDR3: CASSSGLAVYEQYF. Written as DNA, the CDR3 is TGTGCCAGCAGCTCGGGACTAGCGGTCTACGAGCAGTACTTC.

This clone came up a few times. As DNA, the CDR3 is TGTGCCAGCAGCGTAGGAGTTGAGGGCGGTCCTCGCGGCTACACCTTC. Translated: CASSVGVEGGPRGYTF. The chain joins TRBV9 to TRBJ1-2; the D is unclear. V lost 0 bases, J lost 8 bases, and 20 bases lay in between. The CDR3 runs to 16 residues. Germline V gene sequence: CDR1 SGDLS, CDR2 YYNGEE.

The rearrangement links TRBV28 to TRBJ1-5; tentative D call: TRBD1 (6 bases). The length of the CDR3 is 17 residues. Germline loops: CDR1 MDHEN, CDR2 SYDVKM. Trimming took off 8 bases at V and 0 bases at J, with 20 bases between the two ends. CDR3 in amino acids: CASSAGTRPYSNQPQHF. DNA of the CDR3: TGTGCCAGCTCTGCCGGGACACGTCCTTATAGCAATCAGCCCCAGCATTTT.

The chain recombines TRBV9 with TRBJ1-2, with 10 nucleotides matching TRBD1. Germline lookup yields CDR1 SGDLS and CDR2 YYNGEE. The V gene end was trimmed by 3 bases and the J gene end by 0 bases; junction bases not matched to a gene: 8. The CDR3 is made up of 17 amino acids. This chain's CDR3 is CASSGRTGGEANYGYTF. For the CDR3, the DNA is TGTGCCAGCAGCGGGCGGACAGGGGGGGAAGCTAACTATGGCTACACCTTC.

V is TRBV11-1 and J is TRBJ1-2, with TRBD1 matching 7 bases. Germline CDR1 is SGHAT and CDR2 is FQDESV (reference sequence). The CDR3 covers 13 residues. Losses at the gene ends were 5 bases for V and 2 bases for J; bases not matched to a gene: 2. Here the CDR3 DNA reads TGTGCCAGCAGCAAGACAGGGAACTATGGCTACACCTTC. It yields the protein CASSKTGNYGYTF.

The J gene is TRBJ1-2, the V gene TRBV29-1, with D unresolved. Germline V gene sequence: CDR1 SQVTM, CDR2 ANQGSEA. The CDR3 has 16 residues. Trimming removed 1 base from V and 4 bases from J, with 19 bases in between. CDR3 sequence: CSVEGARFLPSYGYTF. CDR3 sequence (DNA): TGCAGCGTTGAAGGGGCCAGGTTTCTCCCGTCCTATGGCTACACCTTC.

The chain recombines TRBV30 with TRBJ1-6; D ambiguous. This CDR3 comprises 13 residues. Germline CDR1 GTSNPN, CDR2 SVGIG (reference sequence). V was cut by 5 bases and J by 5 bases, with 10 bases left in between. The CDR3 protein is CAWVSTDNSPLHF. The CDR3 DNA follows: TGTGCCTGGGTTTCTACAGATAATTCACCCCTCCACTTT. The full variable domain, completed using reference TRBV30 and TRBJ1-6, is SQTIHQWPATLVQPVGSPLSLECTVEGTSNPNLYWYRQAAGRGLQLLFYSVGIGQISSEVPQNLSASRPQDRQFILSSKKLLLSDSGFYLCAWVSTDNSPLHFGNGTRLTVT.

The chain uses TRBV3-1 (or the pseudogene TRBV3-2) and TRBJ1-5; 7 bases agree with TRBD1. The CDR3 runs 18 residues. The V gene's germline CDR1 is LGHDT and CDR2 YNNKEL (reference sequence). Trimming cost V 4 bases and J 2 bases; bases outside gene matches: 14. CDR3 loop: CASSRNTGAPIGNQPQHF. The CDR3 nucleotides are TGTGCCAGCAGCCGGAACACAGGGGCGCCTATTGGCAATCAGCCCCAGCATTTT.

This chain uses TRBV28 with TRBJ1-5; D unclear. Germline V gives CDR1 MDHEN, CDR2 SYDVKM. The CDR3 spans 16 residues. V was shortened by 6 bases and J by 4 bases, with 19 bases between the two germline ends. The CDR3 loop reads CASSPPRWQINQPQHF. The DNA for the CDR3 is TGTGCCAGCAGCCCCCCTAGGTGGCAGATAAATCAGCCCCAGCATTTT.

The rearrangement uses TRBV29-1 and TRBJ2-5; 12 positions match TRBD2. J lost 5 bases, V lost 8 bases, and 9 bases had no gene match. CDR1 SQVTM and CDR2 ANQGSEA come from the germline V gene. This CDR3 has 14 amino acids. The DNA for the CDR3 is TGCAGCACTAAACTAGCGGGGGGTTGGGAGACCCAGTACTTC. Translated, it gives CSTKLAGGWETQYF.

The chain uses TRBV30 and TRBJ1-1; D might be TRBD1 (6 bases). CDR1 is GTSNPN, CDR2 SVGIG, per germline (reference sequence). The V end was cut by 4 bases, the J end by 3 bases, with 12 bases between. There are 13 residues in the CDR3. CDR3 region: CAWTGWTDTEAFF. In DNA form, the CDR3 reads TGTGCCTGGACTGGATGGACAGACACTGAAGCTTTCTTT.

The chain carries TRBV5-6 and TRBJ1-1; 7 nucleotides line up with TRBD1. Trimming at V came to 4 bases and at J to 10 bases, leaving 13 bases not matched to a gene. The CDR3 extends over 14 amino acids. In germline, CDR1 is SGHDT, CDR2 YYEEEE. CDR3 DNA: TGTGCCAGCAGCAACAGCGGCGCCACAGGGGTAGCTTTCTTT. This encodes CASSNSGATGVAFF.

The V and J genes are TRBV5-5 and TRBJ1-1; 7 bases agree with TRBD1. From germline, CDR1 is SGHKS and CDR2 YYEKEE (reference sequence). Germline trimming cut 0 bases from V and 2 bases from J; bases unmatched to any gene: 19. This CDR3 region has 20 residues. CDR3 coding DNA: TGTGCCAGCAGCTTGGATGGGGCAGGGGGTAATTCTATGTTTAACACTGAAGCTTTCTTT. It specifies CASSLDGAGGNSMFNTEAFF. Based on the CDR3 plus reference TRBV5-5 and TRBJ1-1, the full variable domain is DAGVTQSPTHLIKTRGQQVTLRCSPISGHKSVSWYQQVLGQGPQFIFQYYEKEERGRGNFPDRFSARQFPNYSSELNVNALLLGDSALYLCASSLDGAGGNSMFNTEAFFGQGTRLTVV.

This chain links TRBV3-1 (or the pseudogene TRBV3-2) with TRBJ1-2; D gene ambiguous. The CDR3 contains 14 residues. The germline V gene has CDR1 LGHDT and CDR2 YNNKEL (reference sequence). The V end lost 1 base, the J end lost 4 bases, and 10 bases lay between the germline ends. Here the CDR3 reads CASSQGTKVYGYTF. The CDR3 nucleotides read TGTGCCAGCAGCCAAGGGACTAAAGTCTATGGCTACACCTTC.

A word on this clone: Different DNA sequences within this sample yield the same CDR3. The rearrangement uses TRBV7-9 and TRBJ1-5, with 11 bases fitting TRBD1. After removal of 5 bases from V and 2 bases from J, the junction contained 2 bases not matched to a gene. The CDR3 is 15 residues long. CDR1 and CDR2 from the germline V gene are SEHNR and FQNEAQ (reference sequence). CDR3 in amino acids: CASSPGQGGNQPQHF. For the CDR3, the DNA is TGTGCCAGCAGCCCGGGACAGGGGGGCAATCAGCCCCAGCATTTT. The whole variable domain, filled in from reference TRBV7-9 and TRBJ1-5, reads DTGVSQNPRHKITKRGQNVTFRCDPISEHNRLYWYRQTLGQGPEFLTYFQNEAQLEKSRLLSDRFSAERPKGSFSTLEIQRTEQGDSAMYLCASSPGQGGNQPQHFGDGTRLSIL.

The rearrangement joins TRBV28 to TRBJ2-4; 8 bases fit TRBD2. V lost 5 bases, J lost 4 bases, and 16 bases stayed unmatched. Germline values: CDR1 MDHEN, CDR2 SYDVKM. The CDR3 consists of 18 residues. The CDR3 protein is CASSGLKSGGIQKNIQYF. As DNA, the CDR3 is TGTGCCAGCAGTGGCTTAAAAAGCGGGGGTATCCAAAAAAACATTCAGTACTTC.

The CDR3, as DNA: TGCAGCGTTGTTGCGAGACTAGCTCTTAATGAGCAGTTCTTC. Translation: CSVVARLALNEQFF. The chain uses TRBV29-1 and TRBJ2-1; 7 nucleotides agree with TRBD2. The CDR3 consists of 14 residues. Germline CDR1 reads SQVTM; CDR2 reads ANQGSEA. V dropped 4 bases and J dropped 7; count of bases not matched to a gene: 10.

This sequence joins TRBV3-1 (or the pseudogene TRBV3-2) and TRBJ2-1; 11 bases agree with TRBD2. The CDR3 spans 16 residues. Germline CDR1 reads LGHDT; CDR2 reads YNNKEL (reference sequence). Trimming at V came to 1 base and at J to 7 bases, leaving 6 bases not matched to a gene. CDR3 in DNA: TGTGCCAGCAGCCAAGTAGCGGGGGGGCCGAGGAATGAGCAGTTCTTC. Protein product: CASSQVAGGPRNEQFF.

The V gene is TRBV3-1 (or the pseudogene TRBV3-2), the J gene TRBJ1-1; TRBD1 might be the D (5 bases). Germline V gene lookup returns CDR1 LGHDT and CDR2 YNNKEL (reference sequence). V was pared by 3 bases and J by 4 bases, with 15 bases between. The CDR3 runs to 15 residues. CDR3 DNA: TGTGCCAGCAGCCACCGGGGCGGGGGTGGCACTGAAGCTTTCTTT. Its protein is CASSHRGGGGTEAFF.

The V gene is TRBV19, the J gene TRBJ2-6, with 7 bases aligning to TRBD1. V lost 6 bases to trimming and J lost 4 bases; unmatched junction nucleotides: 9. The length of the CDR3 is 16 residues. Germline V gives CDR1 LNHDA, CDR2 SQIVND (reference sequence). The CDR3, as DNA: TGTGCCAGTAGGGACTCGACAGGGTTGGGGGCCAACGTCCTGACTTTC. Translated: CASRDSTGLGANVLTF.

The chain couples TRBV28 to TRBJ1-1; unclear D gene. Trimming cost V 7 bases and J 5 bases, with 8 bases left between them. The germline V gene has CDR1 MDHEN and CDR2 SYDVKM. This CDR3 comprises 11 residues. Here the CDR3 DNA reads TGTGCCAGCAAGTACGGTACTGAAGCTTTCTTT. Amino acids: CASKYGTEAFF.

This clone has only one observation. The V gene is TRBV3-1 (or the pseudogene TRBV3-2), the J gene TRBJ1-2; D uncertain. The germline CDR1 and CDR2 sequences are LGHDT and YNNKEL (reference sequence). Trimming cost V 4 bases and J 3 bases, with 12 bases left between them. The CDR3 is made up of 14 amino acids. CDR3 residues: CASSPIGRYYGYTF. The CDR3 DNA reads as TGTGCCAGCAGCCCCATTGGGAGGTACTATGGCTACACCTTC.

The chain joins TRBV7-9 to TRBJ2-1; D gene ambiguous. Germline V gene sequence: CDR1 SEHNR, CDR2 FQNEAQ (reference sequence). CDR3 length: 12 residues. Trimming stripped 5 bases from V and 7 bases from J, with 9 bases between. The CDR3 protein is CASSPMENEQFF. As DNA, the CDR3 is TGTGCCAGCAGCCCAATGGAGAATGAGCAGTTCTTC.

The chain employs TRBV19 and TRBJ2-3; TRBD2 matches 7 bases. J gave up 2 bases and V 5 bases, and 10 bases lay outside the gene matches. CDR1 is LNHDA, CDR2 SQIVND, per germline (reference sequence). This CDR3 contains 16 residues. In nucleotides, the CDR3 is TGTGCCAGTAGTGAGTTCCTGGCGGGGGACACAGATACGCAGTATTTT. Translating it yields CASSEFLAGDTDTQYF.

The chain carries TRBV5-1 and TRBJ2-7; 7 positions agree with TRBD2. This CDR3 spans 13 amino acids. J was trimmed by 4 bases and V by 2 bases; bases with no gene match: 3. The germline V gene encodes CDR1 SGHRS and CDR2 YFSETQ. Here the CDR3 DNA reads TGCGCCAGCAGCTTAGGGGAGGGGTACGAGCAGTACTTC. Its protein product is CASSLGEGYEQYF.